This TCR beta chain was recovered during a study of T cell responses to AZD1222 COVID-19 vaccine (dated by TCRdb to the early 2020s). Describing the broader study: TCR sequencing covered some 250 trial participants: nearly 210 given two doses of AZD1222 and around 26 given two doses of MenACWY control vaccine. Enrollment into the trials was organized by age into subgroups of 18-55, 56-69 and 70-plus years, and those subgroups contained about 150, 27 and 61 TCR-sequenced participants, respectively.

Study-wide findings and limitations: Because no samples from the day 14 peak response were available, repertoires could be characterized only after the peak T cell response. A significant rise in spike-specific TCR breadth and depth was observed after two AZD1222 doses relative to day 0 and relative to MenACWY recipients. Reportedly, close to half of the unique spike-specific TCRs recognized epitopes lying outside the regions that are mutated in the B.1.351 and B.1.1.7 variants. The vaccine-associated CD4 TCRs covered the entire spike protein, and the dominant responses fell in regions 160-218 and 743-854. The 56-69-year group was small, and its depth increase did not reach significance, likely because of low power. Conclusions about previously exposed vaccinees were limited because only a handful of AZD1222 recipients were SARS-CoV-2 seropositive at baseline. Most participants were white British and females outnumbered males, and the authors suggested that clonal diversity may have been underestimated.

The CDR3 regions of human TCRbeta chains were analyzed by immunosequencing. For the original study's pipeline: TCRs in the repertoires were matched against a reference library of SARS-CoV-2-specific TCRs that had been generated with the MIRA antigen-specificity platform. Breadth was defined as the fraction of unique TCRs that were SARS-CoV-2-associated, and depth was defined as the fraction of total T cells that were SARS-CoV-2-associated. Each spike-specific TCR was assigned to its reactive spike region and to a CD4 or CD8 class using the MIRA data. Log10-transformed breadth and depth values were compared by one-way ANOVA with Sidak's multiple comparisons tests. Sourced from immuneACCESS, this table was stored by TCRdb with only in-frame sequences that have V and J called. A share of the clones is absent; for the studies checked, an unresolved V gene accounts for under half, and the remainder has no known explanation. That table supplies the V and J calls and clone size; D and trimming were determined from the DNA. The sample profile shows roughly 140,000 clones; 85% to 90% of them were found once. Together, the top ten hold about 1.5% of the sample.

The time point label, as the study defines it: about 28 days (+/-7) after the second vaccine dose. AZD1222 recipients given second doses at about 4 weeks or at about 12 weeks were pooled, since spike-specific TCR depth and breadth were not found to differ between the two schedules. The vaccinee samples were drawn from two UK trials, COV001 and COV002, one of which was a single-blind randomized controlled phase 2/3 trial testing AZD1222 (ChAdOx1 nCoV-19) in healthy adults. For TCRbeta chain sequencing, PBMC samples from trial participants were taken at day 0 and at day 28 after the second dose. Via the germline V gene, CDR1 is LGHNA and CDR2 YNFKEQ. V lost 0 bases and J lost 2 bases, and the count of bases not matched to a germline gene is 9. The CDR3 numbers 17 residues from cysteine through phenylalanine. CDR3 DNA only is kept here, 51 bases in frame from base 1. Note on this clone: The antigen it binds to is not known. Base-call qualities are not available, and no considerably larger clone is one nucleotide away.

This material consisted of peripheral blood, taken 28 days after the second AZD1222 dose. The rearranged segments are TRBV4-2 and TRBJ2-7, and 8 bases in between align with TRBD2. The TCR sequence derives from an adult who received the AZD1222 COVID-19 vaccine. In nucleotide form, the sequence is TGTGCCAGCAGCCAAGATCCTACTAGCGGCTTTACCTACGAGCAGTACTTC. Translated, it reads CASSQDPTSGFTYEQYF.